The following is a T cell receptor (beta chain) sequence with its context. Its antigen is not yet known. Base qualities are missing; no much larger clone stands one base away. The collaborating institutions used their own protocols to collect whole blood in K2EDTA tubes. For TCRbeta analysis, collaborators shipped samples in one of three forms: frozen whole blood, isolated PBMCs, or DNA extracted from either of those sample types. The immunoSEQ Assay, a bias-controlled multiplex PCR, was used to amplify TCRbeta CDR3 regions from genomic DNA. The study's own analysis went as follows. The number of nucleated cells in each sample was estimated by amplification of reference gene primers within the assay. To quantify the absolute abundance of each unique TCRbeta CDR3 rearrangement, sequence reads were collapsed and filtered. Productive Simpson clonality was computed per sample as the square root of Simpson's diversity index over productive rearrangements. The clones in this table, taken by TCRdb from immuneACCESS, are in-frame only. Not every clone is retained; where verified, under half of the shortfall comes from an unresolved V gene, and the cause of the rest is unknown. D and trimming come from the DNA, and the V and J calls and clone size come from that table. In all, the sample holds roughly 49,000 clones, and over 80% of those were seen once. 16% of the sample goes to the ten largest clones.

Sequences SNHLY (CDR1) and FYNNEI (CDR2) are obtained from the germline V gene. Here V drops 2 bases and J drops 6 bases, and the junction holds 6 bases not matched to any gene. The CDR3 covers 16 residues, taking in both the cysteine and the phenylalanine. Of all the DNA, just the CDR3 is kept, 48 bases in frame from base 1. These data originate in a study of blood T cell repertoires in COVID-19 (dated by TCRdb to about 2020). For context, the study as a whole: Samples covering the acute and convalescent phases of COVID-19 were provided by collaborators in the United States, Italy and Spain. The prospective study material was composed of cDNA or gDNA derived from T cells, B-cell-depleted T cells, or PBMCs. Subjects who had been exposed to COVID-19, were actively infected with it, or had recovered from it provided the deeply sampled blood TCRbeta repertoires that made up the dataset. A freely available public database, intended as a resource for researchers studying the immune response to SARS-CoV-2, is where the repertoires were released. Samples came from the ongoing ImmuneRACE study (first 160 participants) plus 1,254 subjects from 6 global collaborators. A de-identified subject ID, COVID-19 status, age in years and sex were almost always included in the sample metadata. Where available, HLA class I and class II types were taken from metadata supplied by the sample provider and were not determined by assay-based typing.

Paper-wide results and their limitations: Clinical and demographic metadata were provided uncurated, with the amount varying by source and participant.

The TCR sequence derives from a man aged 35 to 55 with acute or convalescent COVID-19. What was sequenced was peripheral blood. This chain is built from TRBV2 and TRBJ2-3; the junction holds 12 bases that match TRBD2. The sequenced DNA is TGTGCCAGCAGTGAATCGACTAGCGGGAGTCGGGATACGCAGTATTTT. Translated, it gives CASSESTSGSRDTQYF. Where the CDR3 stops, the reference TRBV2 and TRBJ2-3 genes take over; the full variable domain is EPEVTQTPSHQVTQMGQEVILRCVPISNHLYFYWYRQILGQKVEFLVSFYNNEISEKSEIFDDQFSVERPDGSNFTLKIRSTKLEDSAMYFCASSESTSGSRDTQYFGPGTRLTVL.